This T cell receptor beta chain was sequenced for a study of blood T cell repertoires in COVID-19. Study-level background: There were acute and convalescent COVID-19 samples, and they came from the United States, Italy and Spain. PBMCs, B-cell-depleted T cells, or T cells provided the cDNA or gDNA that made up the material.

Germline V gene sequence: CDR1 LNHDA, CDR2 SQIVND (reference sequence). The CDR3 is 14 residues long. Trimming took 7 bases from V and 5 from J; bases not matched to a gene: 9. Authors' analysis steps: Reference gene primer amplification gave nucleated cell count estimates. The data were produced by immunoSEQ multiplex PCR, yet TCRdb's version contains in-frame clones alone and is incomplete. V and J calls and clone size are given by that table; D and trimming were obtained from the DNA. This table has around 300,000 clones, roughly 90% appearing once. Recruited during active infection, patients (from Seattle) were subsequently followed longitudinally.

Sequencing input: peripheral blood. This TCR was sampled from a woman aged 30 to 39 with COVID-19, enrolled during active disease. The rearrangement uses TRBV19 and TRBJ1-1; 8 nucleotides agree with TRBD1. The CDR3 nucleotides are TGTGCCAGTATCGACAGGGGAGACGGGACTGAAGCTTTCTTT. This gives the protein CASIDRGDGTEAFF.